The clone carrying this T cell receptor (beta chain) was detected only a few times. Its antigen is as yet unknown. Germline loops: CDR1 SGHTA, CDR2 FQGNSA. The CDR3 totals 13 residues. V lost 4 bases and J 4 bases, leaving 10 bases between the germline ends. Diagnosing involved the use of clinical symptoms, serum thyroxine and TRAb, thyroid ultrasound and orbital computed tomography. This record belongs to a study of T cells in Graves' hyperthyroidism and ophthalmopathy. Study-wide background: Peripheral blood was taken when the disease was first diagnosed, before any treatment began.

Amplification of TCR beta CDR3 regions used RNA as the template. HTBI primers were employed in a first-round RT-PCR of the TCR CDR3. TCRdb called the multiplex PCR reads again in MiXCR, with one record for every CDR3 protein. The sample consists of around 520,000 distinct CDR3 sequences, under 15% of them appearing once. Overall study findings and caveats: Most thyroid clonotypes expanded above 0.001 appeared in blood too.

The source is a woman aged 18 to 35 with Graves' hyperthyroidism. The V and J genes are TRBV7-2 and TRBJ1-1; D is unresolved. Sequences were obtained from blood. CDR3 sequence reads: CASSSERGTEAFF. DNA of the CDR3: TGTGCCAGCAGCTCCGAGCGTGGCACTGAAGCTTTCTTT.